The present T cell receptor beta chain was sequenced within a study of graft-versus-host responses after intestinal transplantation. Repertoires were generated with immunoSEQ multiplex PCR, while TCRdb's copy carries only in-frame clones and drops some. The profile shows tens of thousands of clones, roughly 90% of them singletons. Points from the study as a whole: Individuals who had graft-donor T cell macrochimerism had allografts that showed high graft-versus-host to host-versus-graft clonal ratios. Circulating GvH clone levels at their peak were associated with HvG declines (early post-transplant).

This clone was observed a single time. Its antigen is not known. The material was unstimulated CD8+ T cells sorted from spleen or lymph node cells, obtained before intestinal transplant. This clonotype was sampled from a human donor who received an intestinal transplant.

This chain's CDR3 is CASSQVWQGIPEQYF. The DNA for the CDR3 is TGCGCCAGCAGCCAAGTATGGCAGGGAATACCGGAGCAGTACTTC. The genes are TRBV4-3 and TRBJ2-7, with a weak D call TRBD1 (5 bases). The CDR3 is made up of 15 amino acids. V shed 1 base and J shed 7 bases, with 17 bases lying between them. Germline CDR1 reads LGHNA; CDR2 reads YSLEER.